The count of the clone carrying this T cell receptor beta chain is one. The data were taken from a study of blood T cell repertoires in COVID-19. Study at large: The United States, Italy and Spain provided the acute and convalescent COVID-19 samples.

In the original analysis: Cell counts per sample came from amplifying reference gene primers. This table comes from immunoSEQ multiplex PCR, and its TCRdb copy is limited to in-frame clones, with some not included. Clone size and V and J calls were adopted from that table, with D and trimming inferred from the DNA. Here the sample spans 350,000 to 450,000 clones, nearly 90% being singletons. Participants reported their clinical history, and cohort assignment relied on those reports. Within 2 weeks of study entry, exposed participants had contacted a PCR-confirmed or clinician-diagnosed COVID-19 case. This TCR came from a woman under 30 who had been exposed to COVID-19. Sequencing was carried out using PBMCs or T cells enriched from blood (not recorded which).

The chain's CDR3 is CASSLGISNQPQHF. CDR3 bases: TGTGCCAGCAGCCTCGGGATTAGCAATCAGCCCCAGCATTTT. This rearrangement joins TRBV14 to TRBJ1-5, with D unclear. This CDR3 is 14 amino acids long. The V end lost 4 bases, the J end lost 0 bases, and 7 bases lay between the germline ends. In germline, CDR1 is SGHDN, CDR2 FVKESK. Filled out from reference TRBV14 and TRBJ1-5, the complete variable domain reads EAGVTQFPSHSVIEKGQTVTLRCDPISGHDNLYWYRRVMGKEIKFLLHFVKESKQDESGMPNNRFLAERTGGTYSTLKVQPAELEDSGVYFCASSLGISNQPQHFGDGTRLSIL.